This T cell receptor (beta chain) comes out of a study of cytomegalovirus exposure and HLA in healthy donors. Whole-study results and caveats: In an earlier analysis, about 87% or about 30%: the productive usage of most TCR beta V segments.

This CDR3 has 14 residues. The germline V gene encodes CDR1 SGDLS and CDR2 YYNGEE. V shed 0 bases and J 6 bases; nucleotides not matched to a gene: 3. About this clone: Its antigen is not known.

The PCR made use of 60 Vbeta and 13 Jbeta primers. The method was immunoSEQ multiplex PCR; TCRdb's version includes in-frame clones alone and lacks a portion of them. In the table there are about 110,000 clones, 76% of which are singletons. This clonotype was sampled from a man in his thirties or forties in good health and CMV-seropositive. Source material: PBMCs. The rearrangement uses TRBV9 and TRBJ2-3; TRBD1 aligns across 8 bases. CDR3 sequence: CASSVEGQADTQYF. CDR3 nucleotide sequence: TGTGCCAGCAGCGTAGAGGGACAGGCGGATACGCAGTATTTT. The whole variable domain, filled in from reference TRBV9 and TRBJ2-3, reads DSGVTQTPKHLITATGQRVTLRCSPRSGDLSVYWYQQSLDQGLQFLIQYYNGEERAKGNILERFSAQQFPDLHSELNLSSLELGDSALYFCASSVEGQADTQYFGPGTRLTVL.